Described below is a single T cell receptor (beta chain) sequence and its context. This entry is derived from a study of cytomegalovirus exposure and HLA in healthy donors. The repertoire was sequenced with immunoSEQ multiplex PCR; TCRdb's copy has only in-frame clones and lacks some. Altogether under 250,000 clones are present, 75% to 95% being singletons, with the ten largest covering approximately 0.99%. Germline values: CDR1 LNHDA, CDR2 SQIVND (reference sequence). Trimming cost V 4 bases and J 2 bases, with 15 bases left between them. This CDR3 spans 15 amino acids. The V call is TRBV19, the J call TRBJ2-7; D may be TRBD1 (6 bases). The sequence was collected from a woman under 30 in good health and CMV-seronegative. Sequencing input: PBMCs. CDR3 nucleotide sequence: TGTGCCAGTAGTACAACCCGGGACACCACCTACGAGCAGTACTTC. This sequence encodes CASSTTRDTTYEQYF. The whole variable domain, remainder taken from reference TRBV19 and TRBJ2-7, is DGGITQSPKYLFRKEGQNVTLSCEQNLNHDAMYWYRQDPGQGLRLIYYSQIVNDFQKGDIAEGYSVSREKKESFPLTVTSAQKNPTAFYLCASSTTRDTTYEQYFGPGTRLTVT.